This TCR beta chain comes out of a study of T cells after yellow fever vaccination. Whole-study context: It was with CD3, CD45RA, CCR7 and CD95 that the EM, EMRA, CM and Tscm memory subsets were sorted.

Study observations and caveats: A large majority of primary-vaccination clones showed up again after the booster (just under 97% CD4, around 90% CD8).

TCRdb ran MiXCR on the 5' RACE reads and lists one entry per CDR3 protein. The data show around 50,000 distinct CDR3 sequences, just under 6.5% seen once. The sequence derives from a man aged 25-45 years who received the YFV17D yellow fever vaccine. The sequenced sample was PBMCs, either bulk or a sorted T-cell subset (CD4+, CD8+, memory, or dextramer-sorted; not recorded which), obtained 45 days after the yellow fever booster vaccination.

CDR3 loop: CASSARQGGRYGYTF. The DNA for the CDR3 is TGTGCCAGCAGTGCCCGACAGGGAGGAAGATATGGCTACACCTTC. The rearrangement links TRBV12-3 or TRBV12-4 to TRBJ1-2; TRBD1 matches at 7 bases. V lost 5 bases, J lost 5 bases, and 11 bases stayed unmatched. The CDR3 consists of 15 residues.